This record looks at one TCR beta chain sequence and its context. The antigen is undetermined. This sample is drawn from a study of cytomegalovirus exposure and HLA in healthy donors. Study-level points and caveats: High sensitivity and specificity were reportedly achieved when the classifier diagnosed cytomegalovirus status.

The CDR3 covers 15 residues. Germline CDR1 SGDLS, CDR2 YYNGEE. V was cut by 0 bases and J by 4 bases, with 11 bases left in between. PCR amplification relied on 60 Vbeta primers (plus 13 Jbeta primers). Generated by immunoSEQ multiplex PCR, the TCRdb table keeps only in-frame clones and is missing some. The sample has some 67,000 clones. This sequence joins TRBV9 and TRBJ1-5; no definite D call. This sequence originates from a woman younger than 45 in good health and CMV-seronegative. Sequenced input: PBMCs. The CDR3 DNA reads TGTGCCAGCAGCGTAGCTCCGGGGATGAATCAGCCCCAGCATTTT. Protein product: CASSVAPGMNQPQHF.